The entry that follows covers one T cell receptor (beta chain) sequence. The antigen remains undetermined. This specimen belongs to a study of T cell responses to AZD1222 COVID-19 vaccine. Repertoires were generated with immunoSEQ multiplex PCR, while TCRdb's copy carries only in-frame clones and drops some. The top ten clones hold 4% to 5.5% of a sample with about 110,000 clones, about 90% of them seen once. Study-level findings and limits: A rise in Spike-specific TCR breadth and depth followed two AZD1222 doses.

The material was peripheral blood, obtained 28 days after the second AZD1222 dose. This sequence was found in an adult who received the AZD1222 COVID-19 vaccine.

The CDR3 region is CASSFGGVGGYTF. Written as DNA, the CDR3 is TGTGCCAGCAGTTTTGGAGGGGTAGGTGGCTACACCTTC. This chain links TRBV12-3 or TRBV12-4 with TRBJ1-2; TRBD1 might be the D (5 bases). The CDR3 covers 13 residues. V lost 3 bases to trimming and J lost 7 bases, with 12 bases between them.